This T cell receptor (beta chain) was documented in a study of T cell responses to AZD1222 COVID-19 vaccine. Study information: Second-dose recipients at about 4 or about 12 weeks were treated as one pooled group.

General study points: Targeting of unmutated variant regions was reportedly seen in nearly half of spike-specific TCRs. Across the whole spike, CD4 TCRs peaked at regions 160-218 and 743-854. The donor cohort was predominantly white British with a female majority, and clonal diversity may have been underestimated.

The V end was cut by 6 bases, the J end by 8 bases, with 11 bases between. The CDR3 is 13 amino acids. Germline V gene data show CDR1 as MDHEN and CDR2 as SYDVKM. This clone appeared a single time. The antigen is not known. Measured with immunoSEQ multiplex PCR; TCRdb has only the in-frame clones, and not every one. The sample has some 70,000 clones, 80% to 90% seen once. The specimen was peripheral blood, collected on day 0 of AZD1222 vaccination. This clonotype originated in an adult in good health. The chain couples TRBV28 to TRBJ1-6; D remains ambiguous. CDR3 in DNA: TGTGCCAGCAGGAGGGTAAATGATTCACCCCTCCACTTT. Translated, it gives CASRRVNDSPLHF.